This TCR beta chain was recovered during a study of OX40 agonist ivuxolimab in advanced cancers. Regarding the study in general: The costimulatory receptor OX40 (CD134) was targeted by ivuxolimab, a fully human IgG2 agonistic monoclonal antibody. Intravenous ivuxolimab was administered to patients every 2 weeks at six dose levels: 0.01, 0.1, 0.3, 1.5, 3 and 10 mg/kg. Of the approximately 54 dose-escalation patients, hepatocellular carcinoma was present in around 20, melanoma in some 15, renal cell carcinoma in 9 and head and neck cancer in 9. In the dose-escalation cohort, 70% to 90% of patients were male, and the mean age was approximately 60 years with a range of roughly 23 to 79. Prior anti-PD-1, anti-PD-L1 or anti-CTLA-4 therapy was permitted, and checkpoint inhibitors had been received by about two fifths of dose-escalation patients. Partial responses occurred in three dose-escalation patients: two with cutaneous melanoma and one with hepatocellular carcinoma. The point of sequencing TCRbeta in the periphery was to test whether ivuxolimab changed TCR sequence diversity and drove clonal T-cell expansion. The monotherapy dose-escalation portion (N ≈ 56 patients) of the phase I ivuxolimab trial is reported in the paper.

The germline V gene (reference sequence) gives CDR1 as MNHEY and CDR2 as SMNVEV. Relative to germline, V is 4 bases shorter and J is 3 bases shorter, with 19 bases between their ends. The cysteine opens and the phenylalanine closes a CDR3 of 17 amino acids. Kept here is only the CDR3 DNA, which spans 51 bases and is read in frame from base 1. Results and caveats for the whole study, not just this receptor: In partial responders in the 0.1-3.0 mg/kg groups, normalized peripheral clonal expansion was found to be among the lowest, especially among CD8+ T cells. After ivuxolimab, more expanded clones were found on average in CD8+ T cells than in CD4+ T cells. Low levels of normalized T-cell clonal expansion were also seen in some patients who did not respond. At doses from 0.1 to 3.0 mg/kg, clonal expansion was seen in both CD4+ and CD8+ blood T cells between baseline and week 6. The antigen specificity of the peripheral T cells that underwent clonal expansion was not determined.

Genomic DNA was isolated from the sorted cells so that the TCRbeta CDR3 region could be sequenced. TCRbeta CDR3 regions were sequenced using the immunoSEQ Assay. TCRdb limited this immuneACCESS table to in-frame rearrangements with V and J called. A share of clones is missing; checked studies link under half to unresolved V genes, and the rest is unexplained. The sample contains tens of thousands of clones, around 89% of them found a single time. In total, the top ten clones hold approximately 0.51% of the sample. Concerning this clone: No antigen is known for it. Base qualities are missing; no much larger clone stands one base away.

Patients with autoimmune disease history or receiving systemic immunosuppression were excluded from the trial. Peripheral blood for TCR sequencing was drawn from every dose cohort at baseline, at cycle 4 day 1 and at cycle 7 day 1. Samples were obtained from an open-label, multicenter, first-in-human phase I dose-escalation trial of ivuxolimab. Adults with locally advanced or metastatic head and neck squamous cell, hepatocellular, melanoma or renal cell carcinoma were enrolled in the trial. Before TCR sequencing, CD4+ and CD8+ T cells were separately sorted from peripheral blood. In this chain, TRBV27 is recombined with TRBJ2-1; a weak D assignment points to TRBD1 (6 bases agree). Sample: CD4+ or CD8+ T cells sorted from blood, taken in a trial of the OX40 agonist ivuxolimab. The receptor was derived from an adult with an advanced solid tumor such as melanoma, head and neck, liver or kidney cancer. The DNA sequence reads TGTGCCAGCAGTTCATACCGGGACATAATCCTCTACAATGAGCAGTTCTTC. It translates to CASSSYRDIILYNEQFF.